The 10 T cell receptor beta chains below were found in one sample sequenced in a study of cytomegalovirus exposure and HLA in healthy donors. PCR involved 60 Vbeta and 13 Jbeta primers. Profiled with immunoSEQ multiplex PCR; TCRdb holds only in-frame clones, not every one. The sample holds a few hundred thousand clones; approximately 81% are singletons and the top ten take approximately 8.4%. Specimen: PBMCs. Receptors originate from a woman aged 55-75 years in good health and CMV-seropositive.

This clone was seen a few times. This chain joins TRBV28 and TRBJ1-1, with 12 bases matching TRBD1. CDR1 and CDR2 (germline): MDHEN, SYDVKM. The CDR3 is 15 amino acids. V shed 7 bases and J 6 bases; nucleotides not matched to a gene: 9. The DNA for the CDR3 is TGTGCCAGCATCTCGGGACAGGGGGCAACCCCTGAAGCTTTCTTT. Translating it yields CASISGQGATPEAFF.

This rearrangement joins TRBV28 to TRBJ2-7; 7 bases line up with TRBD1. V was clipped by 6 bases and J by 3 bases; unmatched bases: 8. The CDR3 spans 14 residues. Germline CDR1 and CDR2: MDHEN and SYDVKM. This chain's CDR3 is CASRPTGANYEQYF. The CDR3 region has the DNA TGTGCCAGCAGACCTACAGGGGCGAACTACGAGCAGTACTTC. Full variable domain (rest looked up from reference TRBV28 and TRBJ2-7): DVKVTQSSRYLVKRTGEKVFLECVQDMDHENMFWYRQDPGLGLRLIYFSYDVKMKEKGDIPEGYSVSREKKERFSLILESASTNQTSMYLCASRPTGANYEQYFGPGTRLTVT.

A note on this clone: In the same sample, other DNA sequences code for this CDR3. The chain uses TRBV29-1 and TRBJ2-2; the match to TRBD1 covers 9 bases. The junction had 7 bases not matched to a gene; V was cut back by 6 bases and J by 8 bases. The germline V gene encodes CDR1 SQVTM and CDR2 ANQGSEA. The CDR3 is made up of 13 amino acids. The CDR3 region is CSVDRGVGGELFF. CDR3 bases: TGCAGCGTCGACAGGGGGGTGGGGGGGGAGCTGTTTTTT.

The chain uses TRBV6-6 and TRBJ2-7, with D uncertain. The CDR3 is 13 residues long. The germline gives CDR1 MNHNY, CDR2 SVGAGI (reference sequence). V was clipped by 7 bases and J by 3 bases, with 13 bases between them. CDR3 amino acids: CASTPAESYEQYF. DNA for the CDR3: TGTGCCAGCACCCCCGCGGAGAGCTACGAGCAGTACTTC.

This sequence joins TRBV7-3 and TRBJ2-3; D uncertain. Trimming stripped 4 bases from V and 2 bases from J, with 7 bases between. Germline assignment: CDR1 SGHTA and CDR2 FQGTGA. The CDR3 has 13 amino acids. This chain's CDR3 is CASSSVPTDTQYF. The DNA for the CDR3 is TGTGCCAGCAGCTCGGTCCCCACAGATACGCAGTATTTT. The variable domain in full, completed from reference TRBV7-3 and TRBJ2-3, reads GAGVSQTPSNKVTEKGKYVELRCDPISGHTALYWYRQSLGQGPEFLIYFQGTGAADDSGLPNDRFFAVRPEGSVSTLKIQRTERGDSAVYLCASSSVPTDTQYFGPGTRLTVL.

This clone occurred a few times. V usage is TRBV7-2 and J usage is TRBJ1-1; tentatively, D is TRBD1 (6 bases). The germline CDR1 and CDR2 sequences are SGHTA and FQGNSA. This CDR3 has 13 residues. Trimming took off 7 bases at V and 0 bases at J, with 9 bases between the two ends. The CDR3 region has the DNA TGTGCCAGCACAACAGGGATGAACACTGAAGCTTTCTTT. Its translation: CASTTGMNTEAFF.

V usage is TRBV15 and J usage is TRBJ2-5; 14 bases agree with TRBD2. V lost 1 base and J lost 4; bases outside the gene matches: 8. This CDR3 has 18 residues. Per germline, CDR1 LNHNV and CDR2 YYDKDF (reference sequence). CDR3 nucleotide sequence: TGTGCCACCAGCAGAGGGGTAGGACTAGCGGGAGGAGGAGAGACCCAGTACTTC. Translating gives CATSRGVGLAGGGETQYF.

This clone was counted a single time. The chain's CDR3 is CASISSGGRETQYF. DNA of the CDR3: TGTGCCAGCATCTCATCGGGGGGGCGAGAGACCCAGTACTTC. The chain couples TRBV6-6 to TRBJ2-5; 8 bases align to TRBD2. Germline values: CDR1 MNHNY, CDR2 SVGAGI (reference sequence). This CDR3 spans 14 amino acids. V lost 7 bases to trimming and J lost 4 bases; unmatched junction nucleotides: 8.

J is TRBJ2-1 and V is TRBV5-1, with TRBD2 matching over 11 bases. V trimming: 1 base; J trimming: 6 bases; junction bases outside the gene matches: 6. The CDR3 extends over 16 amino acids. Germline assignment: CDR1 SGHRS and CDR2 YFSETQ. The CDR3 spells CASSLFTSGSGNEQFF. The CDR3 nucleotides are TGCGCCAGCAGCTTGTTTACTAGCGGGAGCGGCAATGAGCAGTTCTTC.

The V call is TRBV9, the J call TRBJ1-6; D gene ambiguous. V shed 2 bases and J shed 7 bases, with 4 bases lying between them. The CDR3 consists of 12 residues. Germline CDR1 is SGDLS and CDR2 is YYNGEE. The CDR3 sequence is CASSVTNSPLHF. In DNA, the CDR3 is TGTGCCAGCAGCGTCACAAATTCACCCCTCCACTTT.